This entry features one TCR beta chain sequence. These data belong to a study of CD8 T cells in Susac syndrome. The germline CDR1 and CDR2 sequences are SGDLS and YYNGEE. This CDR3 region has 14 residues. Trimming shortened V by 2 bases and J by 4 bases, and 10 bases separated the two germline ends. Random hexamers primed reverse transcription of 0.5 to 1 ug RNA. The method of amplification for TCR beta CDR3 was immunoSEQ multiplex PCR, covering 54 Vbeta and 13 Jbeta. In TCRdb, the immunoSEQ multiplex PCR reads were re-called with MiXCR into one record per CDR3 protein. This sample yields 95,000 to 150,000 distinct CDR3 sequences, of which roughly 94% are seen a single time; around 0.28% belongs to the top ten.

The sample was CD8+ T cells from PBMCs. The sequence was collected from a human donor with Susac syndrome. The V call is TRBV9, the J call TRBJ2-1; TRBD2 might be the D (7 bases). The chain's CDR3 is CASSVEGGYNEQFF. As DNA, the CDR3 is TGTGCCAGCAGCGTGGAGGGGGGGTACAATGAGCAGTTCTTC.